This T cell receptor (beta chain) was sequenced for a study of T cells in Graves' hyperthyroidism and ophthalmopathy. Amplified TCR beta CDR3 regions derived from RNA transcripts. Primed by the HTBI set, a first-round RT-PCR was run on the TCR CDR3. One entry per CDR3 protein results from TCRdb running MiXCR on the multiplex PCR reads. In the table there are about 290,000 distinct CDR3 sequences, about a sixth of which are singletons. Fresh peripheral blood, approximately 10 ml, yielded the PBMCs. Trimming cost V 4 bases and J 2 bases; bases outside gene matches: 6. The CDR3 spans 17 residues. In germline, CDR1 is SGHTA, CDR2 FQGNSA.

The sample taken for sequencing was blood. The genes are TRBV7-2 and TRBJ2-3; 13 bases fit TRBD2. The receptor was derived from a woman aged 55-70 years with Graves' ophthalmopathy. In nucleotides, the CDR3 is TGTGCCAGCAGCTCTCCGGGACTAGCGGGGAACACAGATACGCAGTATTTT. It yields the protein CASSSPGLAGNTDTQYF. Looking up the rest from reference TRBV7-2 and TRBJ2-3 gives the full variable domain: GAGVSQSPSNKVTEKGKDVELRCDPISGHTALYWYRQSLGQGLEFLIYFQGNSAPDKSGLPSDRFSAERTGGSVSTLTIQRTQQEDSAVYLCASSSPGLAGNTDTQYFGPGTRLTVL.